A single sample gave rise to the 27 T cell receptor beta chains below, sequenced in a study of T cell repertoires in cytomegalovirus infection. TCRdb redid the calling of the reads with MiXCR, one entry per CDR3 protein. The table includes around 94,000 distinct CDR3 sequences, approximately 15% detected once. The specimen was PBMCs. The origin of the receptors is a human donor in good health (CMV status not recorded). Some clones in this sample may be carry-over from other donors' samples.

This clonotype was seen a handful of times. This chain links TRBV2 with TRBJ2-1; TRBD1 matches at 8 bases. The V segment lost 7 bases and the J segment 0 bases; nucleotides outside the gene matches: 2. The CDR3 has 14 residues. In germline, CDR1 is SNHLY, CDR2 FYNNEI. Here the CDR3 reads CASTGQGSYNEQFF. CDR3 nucleotide sequence: TGTGCCAGCACCGGACAGGGCTCCTACAATGAGCAGTTCTTC.

The chain is built from TRBV20-1 and TRBJ2-7, with 10 bases that match TRBD2. V gave up 6 bases and J gave up 5 bases; unmatched junction bases: 7. Germline CDR1 DFQATT, CDR2 SNEGSKA (reference sequence). The CDR3 runs to 13 residues. CDR3 sequence (DNA): TGCAGTGCACTACTAGCGGGGCGCAACGAGCAGTACTTC. It translates to CSALLAGRNEQYF.

The chain combines TRBV28 with TRBJ1-4; a possible D gene is TRBD1 (6 bases). CDR1 and CDR2 (germline): MDHEN, SYDVKM. The CDR3 is 14 residues long. V was cut by 9 bases and J by 3 bases, with 14 bases left in between. The chain's CDR3 is CASKGGSANEKLFF. CDR3 sequence (DNA): TGTGCCAGTAAGGGGGGTAGCGCTAATGAAAAACTGTTTTTT.

The J gene is TRBJ2-1, the V gene TRBV9, with D unresolved. In germline, CDR1 is SGDLS, CDR2 YYNGEE. The length of the CDR3 is 15 residues. Trimming pared 4 bases from V and 8 bases from J, leaving 19 bases between. The CDR3 here is CASSLGGLLLDEQFF. For the CDR3, the DNA is TGTGCCAGCAGCCTGGGTGGCCTCCTACTGGATGAGCAGTTCTTC.

The chain is built from TRBV20-1 and TRBJ1-1; D remains unclear. This CDR3 has 13 residues. CDR1 and CDR2 (germline): DFQATT, SNEGSKA (reference sequence). Trimming removed 2 bases at V and 0 bases at J, with 7 bases between. CDR3 nucleotide sequence: TGCAGTGCTAGAACAGCCCTGAACACTGAAGCTTTCTTT. It encodes CSARTALNTEAFF.

The chain links TRBV30 to TRBJ1-5; a possible D gene is TRBD1 (6 bases). The ends were cut back, 0 bases at V and 6 bases at J, with 9 bases in the middle. Germline lookup yields CDR1 GTSNPN and CDR2 SVGIG (reference sequence). The CDR3 spans 13 residues. CDR3 region: CAWSVQGLQPQHF. The CDR3 bases are TGTGCCTGGAGTGTACAGGGCCTTCAGCCCCAGCATTTT.

The V call is TRBV7-4, the J call TRBJ1-4; tentatively, D is TRBD1 (6 bases). This CDR3 contains 14 residues. V lost 5 bases, J lost 5 bases, and 12 bases lay in between. The germline gives CDR1 SGHVT, CDR2 SQSDAQ. The CDR3 DNA reads TGTGCCAGCAGCCGGAGGACAGAGAATGAAAAACTGTTTTTT. Translated, it gives CASSRRTENEKLFF.

This clonotype was counted many times. This chain links TRBV4-1 with TRBJ1-3; maybe TRBD1 (5 bases). V was trimmed by 4 bases and J by 0 bases, leaving 16 bases between them. CDR1 MGHRA and CDR2 YSYEKL come from the germline V gene. The CDR3 has 17 amino acids. The CDR3 loop reads CASSRGGLVISGNTIYF. DNA for the CDR3: TGCGCCAGCAGCCGGGGCGGGCTGGTTATCTCTGGAAACACCATATATTTT.

V usage is TRBV24-1 and J usage is TRBJ1-1; D is unresolved. This CDR3 is 14 amino acids long. V was shortened by 3 bases and J by 1 base, with 8 bases between the two germline ends. Germline V gives CDR1 KGHDR, CDR2 SFDVKD. In nucleotides, the CDR3 is TGTGCCACCAGTGATCCGACGGGGAACACTGAAGCTTTCTTT. Amino acids: CATSDPTGNTEAFF.

The rearrangement links TRBV7-9 to TRBJ2-7; D perhaps matches TRBD1 (6 bases). Per germline, CDR1 SEHNR and CDR2 FQNEAQ (reference sequence). The CDR3 has 14 residues. V dropped 5 bases and J dropped 1 base, with 12 bases sitting between them. DNA for the CDR3: TGTGCCAGCAGCACCCGGGACACTTCCTACGAGCAGTACTTC. It is translated as CASSTRDTSYEQYF.

This clonotype was recorded many times. V gene TRBV12-3 or TRBV12-4 combines with J gene TRBJ1-5; D gene unclear. The V and J ends lost 5 bases and 3 bases respectively, with 11 bases between them. The CDR3 sequence is 14 residues long. For the CDR3, the DNA is TGTGCCAGCAGTCCTTCTCGGTTCAATCAGCCCCAGCATTTT. Protein: CASSPSRFNQPQHF.

This chain joins TRBV25-1 and TRBJ2-3; tentatively, D is TRBD2 (5 bases). The CDR3 consists of 15 residues. V was clipped by 7 bases and J by 2 bases, with 16 bases between them. Looked up from germline, CDR1 is MGHDK and CDR2 is SYGVNS. CDR3 loop: CASIGRDPSTDTQYF. The CDR3 DNA reads as TGTGCCAGCATCGGCCGGGATCCCTCCACAGATACGCAGTATTTT.

The chain couples TRBV29-1 to TRBJ2-1, with unresolved D. Trimming pared 2 bases from V and 2 bases from J, leaving 10 bases between. The CDR3 runs 14 residues. Germline V CDR1 and CDR2: SQVTM, ANQGSEA. This chain's CDR3 is CSVEKGSAYNEQFF. CDR3 bases: TGCAGCGTTGAAAAGGGATCCGCCTACAATGAGCAGTTCTTC.

To note about this clonotype: This may stem from a read error, because a much larger clone lies one nucleotide away. The rearrangement uses TRBV7-9 and TRBJ2-4, with a tentative D call TRBD2 (5 bases). The CDR3 is 14 amino acids. CDR1 is SEHNR and CDR2 is FQNEAQ in the germline V gene (reference sequence). The CDR3 spells CAGSSTREKNIQYF. The CDR3 DNA is TGTGCCGGCAGCTCAACAAGGGAGAAAAACATTCAGTACTTC.

The genes are TRBV5-1 and TRBJ1-2; D perhaps matches TRBD1 (6 bases). V lost 2 bases and J lost 6, with 11 bases in between. The CDR3 covers 13 residues. Germline CDR1 reads SGHRS; CDR2 reads YFSETQ. The CDR3 loop reads CASSLTGGDGYTF. In nucleotides, the CDR3 is TGCGCCAGCAGCTTAACTGGGGGCGATGGCTACACCTTC.

The table lists this clonotype with a few counts. This chain joins TRBV7-3 and TRBJ2-1; a possible D gene is TRBD2 (6 bases). The CDR3 is 18 residues long. Trimming cost V 5 bases and J 0 bases, with 20 bases left between them. Germline lookup yields CDR1 SGHTA and CDR2 FQGTGA. CDR3 protein: CASSPPLRVGGSYNEQFF. The CDR3 DNA follows: TGTGCCAGCAGCCCACCCCTGAGGGTGGGGGGCTCCTACAATGAGCAGTTCTTC.

The DNA for the CDR3 is TGTGCCAGCAGCGCCCTTAGGTCCGGGGGGATGAACACTGAAGCTTTCTTT. Translating gives CASSALRSGGMNTEAFF. The chain has TRBV28 and TRBJ1-1, with D possibly being TRBD1 (5 bases). Germline V gene data show CDR1 as MDHEN and CDR2 as SYDVKM. The CDR3 has 17 amino acids. The V end was cut by 6 bases, the J end by 0 bases, with 20 bases between.

In this sample, this clonotype turned up many times. The chain uses TRBV7-2 and TRBJ1-5; 7 positions agree with TRBD1. The germline V gene has CDR1 SGHTA and CDR2 FQGNSA. Trimming cost V 2 bases and J 1 base; bases outside gene matches: 5. The CDR3 length is 16 residues. As DNA, the CDR3 is TGTGCCAGCAGCTTAACCAGGGGGATGAGCAATCAGCCCCAGCATTTT. Translating it yields CASSLTRGMSNQPQHF.

This clonotype has only a few counts. The chain is built from TRBV5-1 and TRBJ2-3; TRBD2 agrees at 7 bases. This CDR3 region has 13 residues. The V gene's germline CDR1 is SGHRS and CDR2 YFSETQ. V was clipped by 4 bases and J by 6 bases; unmatched bases: 5. The CDR3 is CASSESGEDTQYF. CDR3 bases: TGCGCCAGCAGCGAGAGCGGGGAGGATACGCAGTATTTT.

The J gene is TRBJ2-4, the V gene TRBV13; no firm D call. V shed 8 bases and J shed 0 bases, with 11 bases lying between them. Germline V lookup: CDR1 PRHDT, CDR2 FYEKMQ (reference sequence). The CDR3 totals 14 residues. The CDR3 protein is CASSDDLAKNIQYF. DNA for the CDR3: TGTGCCAGCTCGGATGACCTAGCCAAAAACATTCAGTACTTC.

This chain uses TRBV20-1 with TRBJ1-5; D unresolved. Germline CDR1 reads DFQATT; CDR2 reads SNEGSKA (reference sequence). Trimming left V 3 bases short and J 1 base short, with 7 bases between. The CDR3 extends over 13 amino acids. CDR3 amino acids: CSASETSNQPQHF. The CDR3, as DNA: TGCAGTGCTAGTGAGACGAGCAATCAGCCCCAGCATTTT.

The V gene is TRBV7-2, the J gene TRBJ2-5, with 11 bases that match TRBD2. CDR1 is SGHTA, CDR2 FQGNSA, per germline. The CDR3 totals 13 residues. V gave up 5 bases and J gave up 11 bases; unmatched junction bases: 7. The CDR3 loop reads CASSLIAGGGQYF. In DNA, the CDR3 is TGTGCCAGCAGCCTCATAGCGGGGGGGGGGCAGTACTTC. Supplemented by reference TRBV7-2 and TRBJ2-5, the full variable domain reads GAGVSQSPSNKVTEKGKDVELRCDPISGHTALYWYRQSLGQGLEFLIYFQGNSAPDKSGLPSDRFSAERTGGSVSTLTIQRTQQEDSAVYLCASSLIAGGGQYFGPGTRLLVL.

This clonotype was counted a few times. The chain carries TRBV20-1 and TRBJ1-2; D call uncertain. Germline V CDR1 and CDR2: DFQATT, SNEGSKA (reference sequence). V lost 4 bases and J 3 bases, leaving 6 bases between the germline ends. This CDR3 spans 11 amino acids. The CDR3 reads CSAIDDYGYTF. CDR3 sequence (DNA): TGCAGTGCTATAGATGACTATGGCTACACCTTC.

This clonotype was seen repeatedly, ten times or more. CDR3 coding DNA: TGTGCCAGCAGCTTACCCGGGGGTACGCAGTATTTT. This encodes CASSLPGGTQYF. V is TRBV7-2 and J is TRBJ2-3; weak D call: TRBD2 (6 bases). The V end was cut by 2 bases, the J end by 8 bases, with 8 bases between. The length of the CDR3 is 12 residues. Germline CDR1 and CDR2: SGHTA and FQGNSA.

The chain links TRBV19 to TRBJ2-5; tentatively, D is TRBD2 (5 bases). From germline, CDR1 is LNHDA and CDR2 SQIVND (reference sequence). Trimming cost V 9 bases and J 1 base, with 15 bases left between them. This CDR3 is 14 amino acids long. The CDR3 reads CASKPGGGQETQYF. Here the CDR3 DNA reads TGTGCCAGCAAGCCAGGAGGCGGCCAAGAGACCCAGTACTTC.

This clonotype was picked up a small number of times. This sequence joins TRBV19 and TRBJ1-5; D might be TRBD1 (5 bases). Deletions cut 3 bases from V and 5 bases from J, with 11 bases between. The germline V gene has CDR1 LNHDA and CDR2 SQIVND (reference sequence). The CDR3 totals 14 residues. The CDR3 sequence is CASSMGTDYQPQHF. Here the CDR3 DNA reads TGTGCCAGTAGTATGGGGACGGACTATCAGCCCCAGCATTTT. The variable domain in full, completed from reference TRBV19 and TRBJ1-5, reads DGGITQSPKYLFRKEGQNVTLSCEQNLNHDAMYWYRQDPGQGLRLIYYSQIVNDFQKGDIAEGYSVSREKKESFPLTVTSAQKNPTAFYLCASSMGTDYQPQHFGDGTRLSIL.

This clonotype was counted between two and nine times. The V gene is TRBV3-1, the J gene TRBJ2-3; 11 bases line up with TRBD2. V shed 4 bases, J shed 5 bases, and the junction held 11 bases outside the gene matches. Germline V gene data show CDR1 as LGHDT and CDR2 as YNNKEL (reference sequence). The CDR3 spans 17 residues. Here the CDR3 DNA reads TGTGCCAGCAGCCGATCAACTAGCGGGGGAAGTGGAGATACGCAGTATTTT. Translation: CASSRSTSGGSGDTQYF.